The clone carrying this TCR beta chain was observed a single time. These data are taken from a study of blood T cell repertoires in COVID-19. On the study more broadly: Both acute and convalescent COVID-19 samples were obtained from the United States, Italy and Spain.

In germline, CDR1 is MNHNS, CDR2 SASEGT. V trimming: 1 base; J trimming: 4 bases; junction bases outside the gene matches: 8. The CDR3 is made up of 18 amino acids. Individuals aged about 18 to 90 years were recruited from roughly 23 US areas. Participants were placed into cohorts based on the clinical history they reported. Original processing methods: Cell counts per sample came from amplifying reference gene primers. Using immunoSEQ multiplex PCR, the repertoire was profiled, and TCRdb retains in-frame clones only, with some absent. V, J and clone size reflect that table, while D and trimming were determined from the DNA. The sample has around 190,000 clones, 80% to 90% seen once.

The V and J genes are TRBV6-1 and TRBJ2-1; 12 positions match TRBD1. What was sequenced was PBMCs or T cells enriched from blood (not recorded which). The clonotype was recovered from a man aged 40-49 years who had recovered from COVID-19. CDR3 bases: TGTGCCAGCAGTGAAGATGGGACAGGGGGCGCTCGGTACAATGAGCAGTTCTTC. Amino acid sequence: CASSEDGTGGARYNEQFF.